One TCR beta chain is described in this entry. The CDR3 runs to 14 residues. The germline gives CDR1 WSHSY, CDR2 SAAADI. The germline V and J ends were trimmed by 6 bases and 2 bases, with 13 bases remaining between them. In the original processing: For nucleated cells, counts were estimated from reference gene primer amplification. Assay used: immunoSEQ multiplex PCR; TCRdb lists only in-frame clones, some missing. Clone size and V and J calls were adopted from that table, with D and trimming inferred from the DNA. The sample has about 84,000 clones, approximately 81% seen once. These data belong to a study of blood T cell repertoires in COVID-19. Study-wide background: Some COVID-19 samples were acute and others convalescent; all came from the United States, Italy and Spain. In each case, the material was cDNA or gDNA derived from T cells, B-cell-depleted T cells, or PBMCs.

The J gene is TRBJ2-5, the V gene TRBV10-2; maybe TRBD1 (6 bases). The material sequenced was peripheral blood. The clonotype was recovered from a woman older than 75 with acute or convalescent COVID-19. The CDR3: CASREQGPQETQYF. In DNA, the CDR3 is TGCGCCAGCAGGGAACAGGGTCCTCAAGAGACCCAGTACTTC.